This T cell receptor (beta chain) was identified during a study of shared clonotypes between healthy human individuals. The overall study: The composition of the donors was two women and a few men aged 18 to 49.

All donors were healthy HIV-negative adults lacking recent acute infections or vaccinations. Genomic DNA for unsorted samples was obtained from 80 million to 100 million PBMCs. Regarding this clone: The antigen remains undetermined.

Study results and limitations: Represented diversity (both genetic and exposure-history) was limited by the small number of donors.

Germline lookup yields CDR1 KGHSH and CDR2 LQKENI. The CDR3 has 17 residues. Trimming shortened V by 2 bases and J by 9 bases, and 23 bases separated the two germline ends. Generated by immunoSEQ multiplex PCR, the TCRdb table keeps only in-frame clones and is missing some. The sample has fewer than 600,000 clones; around 77% are singletons. The rearrangement uses TRBV18 and TRBJ2-1; no definite D call. Sample: PBMCs. The source of this sequence is a woman aged 40 to 50 in good health. Some clones in this sample may be carry-over from other donors' samples. This chain's CDR3 is CASSPRLETKEGGEQFF. CDR3 sequence (DNA): TGTGCCAGCTCACCAAGGTTAGAGACAAAGGAAGGCGGTGAGCAGTTCTTC.